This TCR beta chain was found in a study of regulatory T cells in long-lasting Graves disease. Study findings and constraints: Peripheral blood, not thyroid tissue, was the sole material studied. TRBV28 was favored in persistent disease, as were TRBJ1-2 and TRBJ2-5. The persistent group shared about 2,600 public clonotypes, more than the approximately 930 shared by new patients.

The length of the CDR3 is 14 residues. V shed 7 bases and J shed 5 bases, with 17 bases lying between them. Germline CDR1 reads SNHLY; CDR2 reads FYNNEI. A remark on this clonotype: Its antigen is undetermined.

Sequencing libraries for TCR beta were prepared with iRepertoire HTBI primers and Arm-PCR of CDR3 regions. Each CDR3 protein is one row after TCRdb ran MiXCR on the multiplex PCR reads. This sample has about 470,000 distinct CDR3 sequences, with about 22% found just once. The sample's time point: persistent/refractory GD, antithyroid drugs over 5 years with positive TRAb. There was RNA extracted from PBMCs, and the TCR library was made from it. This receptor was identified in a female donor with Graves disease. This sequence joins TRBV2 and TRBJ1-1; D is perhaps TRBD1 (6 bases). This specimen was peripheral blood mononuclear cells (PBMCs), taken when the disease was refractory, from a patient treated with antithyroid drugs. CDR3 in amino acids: CASTKRGARTEAFF. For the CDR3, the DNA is TGTGCCAGCACGAAACGGGGGGCGCGTACTGAAGCTTTCTTT.